The next 30 T cell receptor beta chains were all read from a single sample in a study of blood T cell repertoires in COVID-19. The method was immunoSEQ multiplex PCR; TCRdb's version includes in-frame clones alone and lacks a portion of them. The sample has roughly 330,000 clones; around 86% are singletons. Specimen: peripheral blood. These receptors all stem from a woman between 50 and 59 years old with acute or convalescent COVID-19.

The chain carries TRBV7-2 and TRBJ2-3; D is possibly TRBD2 (6 bases). From germline, CDR1 is SGHTA and CDR2 FQGNSA. V lost 2 bases and J lost 0, with 9 bases in between. CDR3 length: 15 amino acids. The CDR3 spells CASSLSSGSTDTQYF. DNA for the CDR3: TGTGCCAGCAGCTTATCCAGCGGGAGCACAGATACGCAGTATTTT.

The CDR3: CASSYAGTGDIEQFF. The CDR3 nucleotides read TGTGCCAGCAGTTATGCCGGGACAGGGGACATTGAGCAGTTCTTC. The rearrangement uses TRBV6-5 and TRBJ2-1, with TRBD1 matching 10 bases. The J segment lost 9 bases and the V segment lost 3 bases, leaving 8 bases of the junction unmatched. Germline CDR1 reads MNHEY; CDR2 reads SVGAGI. This CDR3 has 15 amino acids.

This chain uses TRBV7-2 with TRBJ1-2; 9 bases align to TRBD1. V was pared by 4 bases and J by 7 bases, with 10 bases of the junction left unmatched. The CDR3 totals 15 residues. Germline V gives CDR1 SGHTA, CDR2 FQGNSA. The CDR3 nucleotides are TGTGCCAGCAGCTCGGCCCCGGGACAGGGAGCTGGCTACACCTTC. It is translated as CASSSAPGQGAGYTF.

The chain uses TRBV7-9 and TRBJ1-2; D unclear. The CDR3 has 13 amino acids. Germline V CDR1 and CDR2: SEHNR, FQNEAQ (reference sequence). V was pared by 0 bases and J by 8 bases, with 10 bases between. The CDR3 sequence is CASSLALRGGYTF. The CDR3 DNA reads as TGTGCCAGCAGCTTAGCATTGAGAGGGGGCTACACCTTC.

For the CDR3, the DNA is TGCGCCAGCAGCCGGACCCCAGACAGGTCGACCGAGCAGTACTTC. Translated: CASSRTPDRSTEQYF. This chain uses TRBV4-1 with TRBJ2-7; possible D gene TRBD1, 6 bases. There are 15 residues in the CDR3. The ends were cut back, 4 bases at V and 6 bases at J, with 19 bases in the middle. The germline CDR1 and CDR2 sequences are MGHRA and YSYEKL.

The gene calls are TRBV18 and TRBJ2-7; D call uncertain. Germline lookup yields CDR1 KGHSH and CDR2 LQKENI. This CDR3 has 14 residues. V dropped 1 base and J dropped 2 bases, with 9 bases sitting between them. This CDR3 reads CASSPRSLAYEQYF. The CDR3 DNA reads TGTGCCAGCTCACCACGCTCTCTAGCCTACGAGCAGTACTTC.

The gene calls are TRBV27 and TRBJ2-2; D is uncertain. The CDR3 contains 16 residues. V lost 1 base and J 0 bases, leaving 9 bases between the germline ends. Germline V gives CDR1 MNHEY, CDR2 SMNVEV (reference sequence). DNA of the CDR3: TGTGCCAGCAGTTTATTAGCAGTCTCGAACACCGGGGAGCTGTTTTTT. This translates into CASSLLAVSNTGELFF.

This chain links TRBV18 with TRBJ1-1, with D hard to call. V was clipped by 6 bases and J by 1 base, with 12 bases between them. Germline CDR1 reads KGHSH; CDR2 reads LQKENI. The CDR3 runs 14 residues. CDR3 protein: CASSPLQENTEAFF. The CDR3 nucleotides are TGTGCCAGCTCTCCTCTTCAGGAGAACACTGAAGCTTTCTTT.

This clone was picked up one time. The chain carries TRBV19 and TRBJ2-1, with TRBD1 identical over 7 bases. The length of the CDR3 is 16 residues. The trim removed 6 bases at V and 0 bases at J, leaving 8 bases unmatched. Germline V lookup: CDR1 LNHDA, CDR2 SQIVND (reference sequence). CDR3 residues: CASRRGQDSSYNEQFF. The CDR3 nucleotides are TGTGCCAGTAGACGTGGACAGGATAGCTCCTACAATGAGCAGTTCTTC.

V usage is TRBV28 and J usage is TRBJ2-5, with D perhaps TRBD1 (6 bases). This CDR3 is built from 15 residues. The ends were cut back, 7 bases at V and 3 bases at J, with 18 bases in the middle. The V gene's germline CDR1 is MDHEN and CDR2 SYDVKM. The chain's CDR3 is CASNPPPAGEETQYF. The CDR3 coding sequence is TGTGCCAGCAACCCCCCACCGGCAGGGGAAGAGACCCAGTACTTC.

The chain carries TRBV5-1 and TRBJ2-7; possible D gene TRBD2, 6 bases. V was trimmed by 3 bases and J by 5 bases, leaving 15 bases between them. Per the germline V gene, CDR1 is SGHRS and CDR2 is YFSETQ. The CDR3 length is 14 residues. In DNA form, the CDR3 reads TGCGCCAGCAGCTCCAGGAGGGTGGACAACGAGCAGTACTTC. Its translation is CASSSRRVDNEQYF. The full variable domain, its missing parts supplied by reference TRBV5-1 and TRBJ2-7, is KAGVTQTPRYLIKTRGQQVTLSCSPISGHRSVSWYQQTPGQGLQFLFEYFSETQRNKGNFPGRFSGRQFSNSRSEMNVSTLELGDSALYLCASSSRRVDNEQYFGPGTRLTVT.

The rearrangement joins TRBV12-3 or TRBV12-4 to TRBJ1-2; unclear D gene. V was shortened by 4 bases and J by 6 bases, with 6 bases between the two germline ends. The length of the CDR3 is 11 residues. In DNA, the CDR3 is TGTGCCAGCAGTTCGGTAAATGGCTACACCTTC. It specifies CASSSVNGYTF.

This chain connects TRBV5-5 to TRBJ1-5, with 7 bases identical to TRBD1. The CDR3 has 15 residues. Trimming at V came to 2 bases and at J to 5 bases, leaving 7 bases not matched to a gene. Germline CDR1 reads SGHKS; CDR2 reads YYEKEE (reference sequence). The CDR3 region is CASSFQGGGYQPQHF. In DNA, the CDR3 is TGTGCCAGCAGCTTTCAGGGGGGCGGTTATCAGCCCCAGCATTTT.

The chain recombines TRBV7-9 with TRBJ1-4, with TRBD1 as a possible D gene (5 bases). This CDR3 region has 17 residues. Trimming took off 3 bases at V and 7 bases at J, with 21 bases between the two ends. Germline CDR1 SEHNR, CDR2 FQNEAQ (reference sequence). The CDR3: CASSFLAGRLGSEKLFF. The CDR3 bases are TGTGCCAGCAGCTTCCTGGCGGGGCGATTGGGTAGTGAAAAACTGTTTTTT.

This rearrangement joins TRBV10-1 to TRBJ1-6; TRBD1 aligns across 9 bases. The CDR3 length is 15 residues. From germline, CDR1 is WNHNN and CDR2 SYGVQD (reference sequence). The junction had 7 bases not matched to a gene; V was cut back by 6 bases and J by 7 bases. The DNA of the CDR3 is TGCGCCAGCAGCTCCCGGGACAGGGCCAATTCACCCCTCCACTTT. It yields the protein CASSSRDRANSPLHF.

The chain uses TRBV4-2 and TRBJ1-1; TRBD1 aligns across 7 bases. Germline CDR1 and CDR2: LGHNA and YNFKEQ. V shed 3 bases and J 0 bases; nucleotides not matched to a gene: 1. The CDR3 is made up of 14 amino acids. In DNA form, the CDR3 reads TGTGCCAGCAGCCATGGGACAGTGAACACTGAAGCTTTCTTT. This gives the protein CASSHGTVNTEAFF.

V and J are TRBV7-2 and TRBJ2-7; tentative D call: TRBD2 (6 bases). V was shortened by 1 base and J by 1 base, with 11 bases between the two germline ends. The length of the CDR3 is 15 residues. Per the germline V gene, CDR1 is SGHTA and CDR2 is FQGNSA. CDR3 sequence (DNA): TGTGCCAGCAGCTTAGAAGGGACTGGGTCCTACGAGCAGTACTTC. As protein: CASSLEGTGSYEQYF.

The gene calls are TRBV2 and TRBJ1-4; TRBD1 aligns across 8 bases. Germline V lookup: CDR1 SNHLY, CDR2 FYNNEI. Unmatched junction bases numbered 6, after V lost 7 bases and J lost 8 bases. This CDR3 spans 13 amino acids. The CDR3 sequence: CASNVNRGEKLFF. CDR3 nucleotides: TGTGCCAGCAACGTAAACAGGGGGGAAAAACTGTTTTTT.

The chain is built from TRBV19 and TRBJ1-3; D call uncertain. CDR3 length: 14 residues. The ends were cut back, 3 bases at V and 4 bases at J, with 10 bases in the middle. CDR1 is LNHDA, CDR2 SQIVND, per germline (reference sequence). The CDR3 spells CASSIAGLGNTIYF. CDR3 DNA: TGTGCCAGTAGTATCGCTGGGCTCGGAAACACCATATATTTT.

This chain links TRBV5-1 with TRBJ2-2; D gene ambiguous. The V and J ends lost 0 bases and 4 bases respectively, with 7 bases between them. The CDR3 contains 14 residues. CDR1 and CDR2 (germline): SGHRS, YFSETQ. The CDR3 loop is CASSLEQLTGELFF. As DNA, the CDR3 is TGCGCCAGCAGCTTGGAACAGCTCACCGGGGAGCTGTTTTTT.

The chain employs TRBV7-9 and TRBJ1-1, with 7 bases aligning to TRBD1. This CDR3 has 13 residues. The germline gives CDR1 SEHNR, CDR2 FQNEAQ (reference sequence). After removal of 5 bases from V and 11 bases from J, the junction contained 11 bases not matched to a gene. The CDR3 DNA reads as TGTGCCAGCAGCAACCGGACAGGTGTACGGGCTTTCTTT. This codes for CASSNRTGVRAFF.

V is TRBV29-1 and J is TRBJ2-1, with 9 bases matching TRBD2. After removal of 7 bases from V and 4 bases from J, the junction contained 11 bases not matched to a gene. Germline V lookup: CDR1 SQVTM, CDR2 ANQGSEA. The CDR3 totals 15 residues. The CDR3: CSGQGLAGEYNEQFF. The CDR3 nucleotides are TGCAGCGGGCAAGGTTTAGCGGGAGAGTACAATGAGCAGTTCTTC.

This clone was observed a single time. CDR3 sequence: CASSLDGYEQYF. As DNA, the CDR3 is TGTGCCAGCAGCCTAGACGGCTACGAGCAGTACTTC. V and J are TRBV28 and TRBJ2-7; D gene ambiguous. The CDR3 is 12 residues long. Per the germline V gene, CDR1 is MDHEN and CDR2 is SYDVKM. Deletions cut 6 bases from V and 3 bases from J, with 9 bases between.

The chain combines TRBV5-1 with TRBJ2-5; 11 nucleotides agree with TRBD2. Losses at the gene ends were 4 bases for V and 4 bases for J; bases not matched to a gene: 3. The CDR3 has 14 amino acids. Germline CDR1 reads SGHRS; CDR2 reads YFSETQ. CDR3 sequence (DNA): TGCGCCAGCAGCCAAGGGACTAGCGGAGAGACCCAGTACTTC. Amino acids: CASSQGTSGETQYF. Filled out from reference TRBV5-1 and TRBJ2-5, the complete variable domain reads KAGVTQTPRYLIKTRGQQVTLSCSPISGHRSVSWYQQTPGQGLQFLFEYFSETQRNKGNFPGRFSGRQFSNSRSEMNVSTLELGDSALYLCASSQGTSGETQYFGPGTRLLVL.

This sequence joins TRBV5-4 and TRBJ1-3, with D maybe TRBD1 (5 bases). V lost 0 bases and J 0 bases, leaving 7 bases between the germline ends. CDR3 length equals 15 residues. CDR1 is SGHNT and CDR2 is YYREEE in the germline V gene (reference sequence). The CDR3 protein is CASSLEGVSGNTIYF. CDR3 nucleotides: TGTGCCAGCAGCTTGGAAGGGGTCTCTGGAAACACCATATATTTT.

The chain recombines TRBV6-5 with TRBJ1-1; the D gene is possibly TRBD1 (6 bases). CDR3 length: 14 residues. CDR1 and CDR2 (germline): MNHEY, SVGAGI. Trimming pared 5 bases from V and 5 bases from J, leaving 15 bases between. CDR3 in DNA: TGTGCCAGCAGTCGGGACAACACGGTAACTGAAGCTTTCTTT. Translation gives CASSRDNTVTEAFF.

The chain joins TRBV18 to TRBJ1-5; 9 bases map to TRBD1. CDR3 length: 15 amino acids. Unmatched junction bases numbered 3, after V lost 1 base and J lost 5 bases. Germline-derived CDR1 and CDR2 are KGHSH and LQKENI. The CDR3 nucleotides are TGTGCCAGCTCACCACGGGACAGGGTTGATCAGCCCCAGCATTTT. As protein: CASSPRDRVDQPQHF.

The chain carries TRBV12-5 and TRBJ2-3, with TRBD2 identical over 13 bases. The CDR3 contains 15 residues. After removal of 7 bases from V and 5 bases from J, the junction contained 6 bases not matched to a gene. The germline V gene encodes CDR1 LGHNT and CDR2 FRNRAP. The CDR3 reads CASATSGRGGDTQYF. CDR3 nucleotide sequence: TGTGCTAGTGCCACTAGCGGGAGGGGAGGAGATACGCAGTATTTT.

The chain combines TRBV11-1 with TRBJ2-7; 11 bases are shared with TRBD2. The V segment lost 5 bases and the J segment 3 bases; nucleotides outside the gene matches: 6. This CDR3 has 15 amino acids. CDR1 SGHAT and CDR2 FQDESV come from the germline V gene (reference sequence). This CDR3 reads CASSHPTSGIYEQYF. In DNA, the CDR3 is TGTGCCAGCAGCCACCCGACTAGCGGGATCTACGAGCAGTACTTC.

In its sample, this clone was seen a few times. The chain employs TRBV14 and TRBJ2-3; 9 bases match TRBD1. J was trimmed by 9 bases and V by 4 bases; bases with no gene match: 5. Germline V gene data show CDR1 as SGHDN and CDR2 as FVKESK. CDR3 length equals 13 residues. The CDR3 region has the DNA TGTGCCAGCAGCCCCACGGGACAGGGAACGCAGTATTTT. Its protein is CASSPTGQGTQYF. Together with reference TRBV14 and TRBJ2-3, the CDR3 gives the full variable domain: EAGVTQFPSHSVIEKGQTVTLRCDPISGHDNLYWYRRVMGKEIKFLLHFVKESKQDESGMPNNRFLAERTGGTYSTLKVQPAELEDSGVYFCASSPTGQGTQYFGPGTRLTVL.